The next 27 T cell receptor beta chains were all read from a single sample in a study of blood T cells in healthy people across ages. The authors ran a second PCR of 7 to 11 cycles using a sample-barcoded 5' primer and a J-beta primer mix. A single record per CDR3 protein comes from TCRdb applying MiXCR to the 5' RACE reads. The sample has roughly 1.7 million distinct CDR3 sequences; 30% to 35% are singletons. Sequencing was carried out using blood. The source of these receptors is a woman in her twenties or thirties in good health.

The J gene is TRBJ2-3, the V gene TRBV15; 7 nucleotides agree with TRBD1. Losses at the gene ends were 0 bases for V and 0 bases for J; bases not matched to a gene: 12. The CDR3 totals 19 residues. The germline gives CDR1 LNHNV, CDR2 YYDKDF (reference sequence). The CDR3 DNA sequence: TGTGCCACCAGCAGAGATCCACAGGGAAAGGGGGCTAGCACAGATACGCAGTATTTT. This translates into CATSRDPQGKGASTDTQYF.

The CDR3 sequence is CASSLVMGAGQRYTYEQYF. The DNA for the CDR3 is TGTGCCAGCAGCTTAGTAATGGGTGCGGGACAGCGATATACCTACGAGCAGTACTTC. The rearrangement links TRBV7-6 to TRBJ2-7; tentatively, D is TRBD1 (7 bases). The germline V and J ends were trimmed by 1 base and 2 bases, with 24 bases remaining between them. Per germline, CDR1 SGHVS and CDR2 FNYEAQ. CDR3 length: 19 residues.

This clonotype has more than one count but fewer than ten. The chain uses TRBV20-1 and TRBJ1-4, with TRBD1 as a possible D gene (5 bases). The CDR3 extends over 13 amino acids. Germline V gene data show CDR1 as DFQATT and CDR2 as SNEGSKA (reference sequence). V was shortened by 6 bases and J by 5 bases, with 13 bases between the two germline ends. In DNA form, the CDR3 reads TGCAGTGCCACAACCGGGGCGAATGAAAAACTGTTTTTT. Translated: CSATTGANEKLFF.

The rearrangement links TRBV4-1 to TRBJ2-2, with D tentatively TRBD1 (6 bases). Per the germline V gene, CDR1 is MGHRA and CDR2 is YSYEKL. V gave up 4 bases and J gave up 2 bases, with 17 bases separating them. The CDR3 runs 17 residues. CDR3 bases: TGCGCCAGCAGCCGGACCGTGTGGGACACCAACACCGGGGAGCTGTTTTTT. Protein: CASSRTVWDTNTGELFF.

Remarks on this clonotype: A read error may account for a junction end that differs from germline. The V gene is TRBV7-3, the J gene TRBJ2-2, with D perhaps matching TRBD1 (6 bases). Germline loops: CDR1 SGHTA, CDR2 FQGTGA. The CDR3 is made up of 14 amino acids. Here the CDR3 DNA reads TGTGCCAGCAGCCCAACAGGGAACCCCGGGGAGCTGTTTTTT. Its translation is CASSPTGNPGELFF.

The V call is TRBV5-1, the J call TRBJ2-3; no clear D gene. Looked up from germline, CDR1 is SGHRS and CDR2 is YFSETQ. The V end was cut by 4 bases, the J end by 3 bases, with 12 bases between. This CDR3 region has 14 residues. CDR3 protein: CASSPEYPTDTQYF. Here the CDR3 DNA reads TGCGCCAGCAGCCCCGAGTATCCGACAGATACGCAGTATTTT. The variable domain in full, with the rest retrieved from reference TRBV5-1 and TRBJ2-3, is KAGVTQTPRYLIKTRGQQVTLSCSPISGHRSVSWYQQTPGQGLQFLFEYFSETQRNKGNFPGRFSGRQFSNSRSEMNVSTLELGDSALYLCASSPEYPTDTQYFGPGTRLTVL.

The V and J genes are TRBV7-8 and TRBJ1-4, with 8 bases identical to TRBD1. The germline V gene has CDR1 SGHVS and CDR2 FQNEAQ. The CDR3 consists of 17 residues. V shed 1 base and J 2 bases; nucleotides not matched to a gene: 6. For the CDR3, the DNA is TGTGCCAGCAGCTTAGTATGGACAGGGCTCACTAATGAAAAACTGTTTTTT. This translates into CASSLVWTGLTNEKLFF.

A few counts support this clonotype. The gene calls are TRBV5-1 and TRBJ2-5; tentatively, D is TRBD1 (6 bases). The J call is doubtful: the DNA matches TRBJ2-7 better. The CDR3 has 15 amino acids. Germline CDR1 is SGHRS and CDR2 is YFSETQ. Here the CDR3 reads CASSLGGQGAGEQYF. In DNA, the CDR3 is TGCGCCAGCAGCTTGGGGGGGCAGGGTGCCGGCGAGCAGTACTTC.

Ten or more counts support this clonotype. The gene calls are TRBV10-3 and TRBJ2-3, with D perhaps matching TRBD2 (5 bases). V was trimmed by 5 bases and J by 5 bases, leaving 20 bases between them. The CDR3 is 16 amino acids. Germline V lookup: CDR1 ENHRY, CDR2 SYGVKD. CDR3 coding DNA: TGTGCCATCAGTCGGACTCCCCCCGGAGGCGAAGATACGCAGTATTTT. Translating gives CAISRTPPGGEDTQYF.

The chain combines TRBV13 with TRBJ2-5, with D tentatively TRBD1 (5 bases). There are 17 residues in the CDR3. CDR1 and CDR2 (germline): PRHDT, FYEKMQ (reference sequence). V lost 6 bases and J lost 1, with 21 bases in between. The CDR3 loop is CASSYMKGARGQETQYF. In DNA form, the CDR3 reads TGTGCCAGCAGTTACATGAAAGGGGCTAGGGGCCAAGAGACCCAGTACTTC.

In this sample, this clonotype turned up a few times. A much more abundant neighbour one base away suggests this may be a read error. The chain couples TRBV4-1 to TRBJ2-5; 7 positions match TRBD1. The J call may be in error: the DNA end matches TRBJ2-7 better. The CDR3 length is 16 residues. Germline V gene sequence: CDR1 MGHRA, CDR2 YSYEKL. CDR3 DNA: TGCGCCAGCAGCGAACGTCCCGGGACAGTGACCTGCGAGCAGTACTTC. Protein: CASSERPGTVTCEQYF.

This clonotype was seen only a few times. J is TRBJ1-2 and V is TRBV10-2; 8 bases match TRBD1. J was trimmed by 2 bases and V by 0 bases; bases with no gene match: 2. Germline V lookup: CDR1 WSHSY, CDR2 SAAADI. The length of the CDR3 is 15 residues. The CDR3 coding sequence is TGCGCCAGCAGTGAGTCGACAGGGGAAAACTATGGCTACACCTTC. Translating gives CASSESTGENYGYTF.

The rearrangement joins TRBV11-2 to TRBJ1-2; D is uncertain. Germline V gives CDR1 SGHAT, CDR2 FQNNGV. The CDR3 totals 14 residues. Between the trimmed V and J ends, which lost 1 base and 1 base, there was a span of 7 bases. CDR3 residues: CASSLVQFNYGYTF. In DNA form, the CDR3 reads TGTGCCAGCAGCTTAGTACAGTTTAACTATGGCTACACCTTC.

This clonotype has more than one count but fewer than ten. The chain carries TRBV15 and TRBJ2-3; 8 positions agree with TRBD2. The V gene's germline CDR1 is LNHNV and CDR2 YYDKDF (reference sequence). The CDR3 length is 14 residues. V lost 5 bases to trimming and J lost 2 bases; unmatched junction nucleotides: 3. CDR3 nucleotide sequence: TGTGCCACCAGCGGCGGGGGGACCACAGATACGCAGTATTTT. Encoded protein: CATSGGGTTDTQYF.

This clonotype has a handful of counts. This sequence joins TRBV28 and TRBJ2-7; no clear D gene. Germline V CDR1 and CDR2: MDHEN, SYDVKM. V lost 1 base and J 0 bases, leaving 13 bases between the germline ends. The CDR3 totals 16 residues. The CDR3 sequence is CASSLFKSRSSYEQYF. CDR3 in DNA: TGTGCCAGCAGTTTATTCAAATCGAGGAGCTCCTACGAGCAGTACTTC.

This clonotype was observed a few times. V is TRBV20-1 and J is TRBJ1-4; D gene unclear. The germline CDR1 and CDR2 sequences are DFQATT and SNEGSKA (reference sequence). This CDR3 region has 14 residues. Trimming shortened V by 3 bases and J by 1 base, and 9 bases separated the two germline ends. CDR3 nucleotide sequence: TGCAGTGCTAGCCCTCGGGTAACTAATGAAAAACTGTTTTTT. As protein: CSASPRVTNEKLFF.

This clonotype has a single count. The J gene is TRBJ2-2, the V gene TRBV3-1; a possible D gene is TRBD2 (6 bases). The CDR3 runs 16 residues. CDR1 is LGHDT and CDR2 is YNNKEL in the germline V gene (reference sequence). V was shortened by 4 bases and J by 4 bases, with 16 bases between the two germline ends. This CDR3 reads CASSRRGGSGTGELFF. The CDR3 DNA sequence: TGTGCCAGCAGCCGACGTGGGGGGAGTGGCACCGGGGAGCTGTTTTTT.

The table lists this clonotype with a few counts. J is TRBJ2-3 and V is TRBV3-1; 11 positions agree with TRBD1. The germline V gene has CDR1 LGHDT and CDR2 YNNKEL (reference sequence). With 4 bases clipped from V and 1 base from J, the junction kept 7 bases outside the gene matches. The CDR3 has 17 residues. The CDR3 coding sequence is TGTGCCAGCAGCCTGGGACAGGGGGATTCGCGCACAGATACGCAGTATTTT. It translates to CASSLGQGDSRTDTQYF.

In its sample, this clonotype was seen a few times. CDR3 residues: CAWSVRQVNNYGYTF. The CDR3 DNA reads as TGTGCCTGGAGTGTTCGGCAGGTCAATAACTATGGCTACACCTTC. The chain couples TRBV30 to TRBJ1-2, with D hard to call. The germline CDR1 and CDR2 sequences are GTSNPN and SVGIG (reference sequence). V lost 0 bases to trimming and J lost 1 base, with 12 bases between them. The CDR3 runs 15 residues.

V gene TRBV6-6 combines with J gene TRBJ1-4; no definite D call. Germline lookup yields CDR1 MNHNY and CDR2 SVGAGI (reference sequence). The V end was cut by 8 bases, the J end by 5 bases, with 12 bases between. The CDR3 sequence is 13 residues long. The CDR3 DNA is TGTGCCAGCTCACCTCTGGGGAATGAAAAACTGTTTTTT. Translated: CASSPLGNEKLFF.

This clonotype has a handful of counts. This chain uses TRBV10-3 with TRBJ1-2; D is uncertain. The V end lost 3 bases, the J end lost 5 bases, and 10 bases lay between the germline ends. The CDR3 loop spans 13 amino acids. Germline V gene data show CDR1 as ENHRY and CDR2 as SYGVKD. The CDR3 is CAISETQGYGYTF. In DNA, the CDR3 is TGTGCCATCAGTGAAACACAAGGATATGGCTACACCTTC.

This clonotype was found once. The V call is TRBV25-1, the J call TRBJ2-1; D call uncertain. This CDR3 has 16 residues. Germline assignment: CDR1 MGHDK and CDR2 SYGVNS. V shed 5 bases and J shed 0 bases, with 14 bases lying between them. The CDR3 sequence: CASSLTAMYSYNEQFF. The DNA for the CDR3 is TGTGCCAGCAGTCTAACAGCAATGTACTCCTACAATGAGCAGTTCTTC.

This clonotype turned up a few times. The V and J genes are TRBV5-1 and TRBJ2-4, with TRBD2 matching 13 bases. CDR3 size: 18 residues. With V trimmed by 2 bases and J by 0 bases, 5 bases remained unmatched. Germline V gene data show CDR1 as SGHRS and CDR2 as YFSETQ. The CDR3 DNA sequence: TGCGCCAGCAGCTTTGGGACTAGCGGGGTGGGAGCCAAAAACATTCAGTACTTC. Amino acid sequence: CASSFGTSGVGAKNIQYF.

V usage is TRBV4-1 and J usage is TRBJ2-4, with TRBD2 identical over 9 bases. There are 19 residues in the CDR3. The germline CDR1 and CDR2 sequences are MGHRA and YSYEKL. The J segment lost 7 bases and the V segment lost 4 bases, leaving 20 bases of the junction unmatched. This CDR3 is CASSPIPAVAGGDWNIQYF. CDR3 nucleotide sequence: TGCGCCAGCAGCCCCATTCCGGCGGTGGCGGGAGGGGACTGGAACATTCAGTACTTC.

This clonotype showed up many times. The genes are TRBV20-1 and TRBJ2-3; D call uncertain. In germline, CDR1 is DFQATT, CDR2 SNEGSKA (reference sequence). CDR3 length: 14 residues. V lost 5 bases and J lost 5, with 17 bases in between. DNA of the CDR3: TGCAGTGCTTCGGACCCCGGTGTACGAGATACGCAGTATTTT. This encodes CSASDPGVRDTQYF.

V is TRBV18 and J is TRBJ1-1; D not resolved. The CDR3 contains 14 residues. V shed 6 bases and J shed 2 bases, with 13 bases lying between them. Germline-derived CDR1 and CDR2 are KGHSH and LQKENI. CDR3 sequence: CASSPQYYNTEAFF. CDR3 bases: TGTGCCAGCTCGCCTCAGTACTATAACACTGAAGCTTTCTTT.

This clonotype was detected ten times or more. This chain connects TRBV13 to TRBJ2-7, with D maybe TRBD2 (5 bases). Germline CDR1 is PRHDT and CDR2 is FYEKMQ (reference sequence). The CDR3 extends over 14 amino acids. The V end was cut by 7 bases, the J end by 0 bases, with 13 bases between. The CDR3 sequence: CASTRGLISYEQYF. The CDR3 bases are TGTGCCAGCACCCGCGGACTGATCTCCTACGAGCAGTACTTC.